This record looks at one T cell receptor beta chain sequence and its context. Original processing notes: By means of reference gene primer amplification, nucleated cell counts were estimated. The table came from immunoSEQ multiplex PCR; TCRdb's copy has only in-frame clones and leaves some out. V and J calls and clone size are given by that table; D and trimming were obtained from the DNA. The sample shows about 90,000 clones, 89% of them seen only once. This specimen comes from a study of blood T cell repertoires in COVID-19. Study summary: Acute and convalescent COVID-19 samples came from the United States, Italy and Spain. PBMCs, B-cell-depleted T cells, or T cells were the source of the cDNA or gDNA that made up the material.

The germline gives CDR1 LNHDA, CDR2 SQIVND (reference sequence). CDR3 size: 14 residues. J gave up 3 bases and V 7 bases, and 8 bases lay outside the gene matches. This TCR derives from a woman in her seventies with acute or convalescent COVID-19. Material for sequencing was peripheral blood. V usage is TRBV19 and J usage is TRBJ1-2; 7 nucleotides match TRBD1. Here the CDR3 DNA reads TGTGCCAGTACCAGCCGGGACAGAGACTATGGCTACACCTTC. It is translated as CASTSRDRDYGYTF.